The 30 T cell receptor beta chains below all came from one sample that was sequenced in a study of T cell responses to AZD1222 COVID-19 vaccine. The assay was immunoSEQ multiplex PCR, and TCRdb's table has in-frame clones only and misses some. The sample has more than 70,000 clones, 90% seen once; the top ten hold 2.5% to 4%. Sequences were derived from peripheral blood, sampled 28 days after the second AZD1222 dose. These receptors were taken from an adult who received the AZD1222 COVID-19 vaccine.

The chain carries TRBV11-3 and TRBJ2-5; TRBD2 matches 9 bases. This CDR3 is built from 16 residues. The trim removed 5 bases at V and 4 bases at J, leaving 11 bases unmatched. Germline assignment: CDR1 SGHNT and CDR2 YENEEA. The CDR3 bases are TGTGCCAGCAGCCCCCGACCTGGCGGGGGGGGAGAGACCCAGTACTTC. Protein: CASSPRPGGGGETQYF.

This clone was observed a single time. The gene calls are TRBV3-1 (or the pseudogene TRBV3-2) and TRBJ2-5; tentatively, D is TRBD2 (5 bases). CDR1 LGHDT and CDR2 YNNKEL come from the germline V gene (reference sequence). The CDR3 consists of 12 residues. Deletions cut 4 bases from V and 7 bases from J, with 10 bases between. CDR3 sequence: CASSLPRGTQYF. CDR3 bases: TGTGCCAGCAGCCTACCTCGGGGGACCCAGTACTTC.

This chain links TRBV5-4 with TRBJ2-5; D ambiguous. V was trimmed by 0 bases and J by 1 base, leaving 7 bases between them. CDR3 size: 14 residues. CDR1 is SGHNT, CDR2 YYREEE, per germline (reference sequence). The DNA of the CDR3 is TGTGCCAGCAGCTTGGAAAGGAGCCAAGAGACCCAGTACTTC. This translates into CASSLERSQETQYF.

The V and J genes are TRBV7-2 and TRBJ2-1, with unresolved D. CDR1 and CDR2 from the germline V gene are SGHTA and FQGNSA. V was pared by 1 base and J by 0 bases, with 13 bases between. The CDR3 has 17 residues. The CDR3 sequence: CASSLVASPSSYNEQFF. CDR3 DNA sequence: TGTGCCAGCAGCTTAGTTGCCAGCCCCAGCTCCTACAATGAGCAGTTCTTC.

The chain uses TRBV29-1 and TRBJ1-1; 8 positions match TRBD1. Losses at the gene ends were 6 bases for V and 1 base for J; bases not matched to a gene: 4. Germline CDR1 and CDR2: SQVTM and ANQGSEA. The CDR3 length is 13 residues. CDR3 nucleotides: TGCAGCGTCACCGGGACAGGGAACACTGAAGCTTTCTTT. Its protein is CSVTGTGNTEAFF.

The chain recombines TRBV5-1 with TRBJ2-2; no reliable D call. The V end was cut by 4 bases, the J end by 0 bases, with 10 bases between. Per germline, CDR1 SGHRS and CDR2 YFSETQ. The CDR3 runs 15 residues. The CDR3 here is CASSPLGTNTGELFF. In DNA form, the CDR3 reads TGCGCCAGCAGCCCCCTAGGGACGAACACCGGGGAGCTGTTTTTT.

V is TRBV7-9 and J is TRBJ2-3; D is perhaps TRBD2 (5 bases). The germline gives CDR1 SEHNR, CDR2 FQNEAQ (reference sequence). This CDR3 is built from 13 residues. The CDR3 nucleotides read TGTGCGATCAGTAGCGTGAGCACAGATACGCAGTATTTT. Residues: CAISSVSTDTQYF.

The CDR3 reads CASRNGNSPLHF. The CDR3 bases are TGTGCCAGCAGGAATGGTAATTCACCCCTCCACTTT. This chain joins TRBV3-1 (or the pseudogene TRBV3-2) and TRBJ1-6, with unresolved D. Germline V gene sequence: CDR1 LGHDT, CDR2 YNNKEL (reference sequence). Trimming shortened V by 6 bases and J by 6 bases, and 6 bases separated the two germline ends. This CDR3 contains 12 residues.

The CDR3 sequence: CASGAFSEQYF. CDR3 DNA: TGTGCCAGCGGCGCTTTTTCCGAGCAGTACTTC. V gene TRBV7-8 combines with J gene TRBJ2-7; D unresolved. Germline CDR1 is SGHVS and CDR2 is FQNEAQ. Trimming took off 8 bases at V and 6 bases at J, with 11 bases between the two ends. The CDR3 has 11 amino acids.

V gene TRBV5-1 combines with J gene TRBJ2-5, with D perhaps TRBD1 (6 bases). CDR3 length: 13 amino acids. Per the germline V gene, CDR1 is SGHRS and CDR2 is YFSETQ. With 2 bases removed from V and 5 bases from J, the gap between germline ends came to 10 bases. CDR3 sequence reads: CASSLQGDETQYF. The DNA of the CDR3 is TGCGCCAGCAGCTTACAGGGTGACGAGACCCAGTACTTC.

The rearrangement joins TRBV9 to TRBJ1-2; 10 positions match TRBD1. The CDR3 has 16 residues. The germline CDR1 and CDR2 sequences are SGDLS and YYNGEE. V gave up 3 bases and J gave up 4 bases; unmatched junction bases: 9. In nucleotides, the CDR3 is TGTGCCAGCAGCGGAAACCCGGGACAGGGGTTCTATGGCTACACCTTC. Translating it yields CASSGNPGQGFYGYTF.

The DNA for the CDR3 is TGTGCCAGCAGCTTAAATTTACAGACGAAAGGTCAGCCCCAGCATTTT. This codes for CASSLNLQTKGQPQHF. V and J are TRBV7-3 and TRBJ1-5; D is ambiguous. V dropped 1 base and J dropped 6 bases, with 16 bases sitting between them. The CDR3 totals 16 residues. The V gene's germline CDR1 is SGHTA and CDR2 FQGTGA.

This sequence joins TRBV11-1 and TRBJ2-1; 10 bases fit TRBD1. The CDR3 has 15 amino acids. V lost 5 bases and J lost 10; bases outside the gene matches: 11. CDR1 and CDR2 from the germline V gene are SGHAT and FQDESV (reference sequence). Here the CDR3 DNA reads TGTGCCAGCAGCACCCGGACAGGGGGGGTAGTCGAGCAGTTCTTC. Protein sequence: CASSTRTGGVVEQFF.

The chain has TRBV3-1 (or the pseudogene TRBV3-2) and TRBJ1-1; D not resolved. The CDR3 runs 13 residues. V was pared by 4 bases and J by 1 base, with 7 bases between. Per the germline V gene, CDR1 is LGHDT and CDR2 is YNNKEL (reference sequence). The CDR3 bases are TGTGCCAGCAGCCCAAGAGAGAACACTGAAGCTTTCTTT. Its protein is CASSPRENTEAFF.

The chain carries TRBV5-4 and TRBJ2-3, with a possible D match to TRBD2 (6 bases). V dropped 7 bases and J dropped 3 bases, with 18 bases sitting between them. CDR1 and CDR2 from the germline V gene are SGHNT and YYREEE (reference sequence). The CDR3 consists of 15 residues. The CDR3 loop reads CASRAGTEGTDTQYF. CDR3 coding DNA: TGTGCCAGCCGCGCCGGGACTGAAGGAACAGATACGCAGTATTTT.

CDR3 sequence reads: CASSARTGEGYTF. The CDR3 DNA is TGTGCCAGCAGCGCACGGACAGGGGAAGGCTACACCTTC. The chain links TRBV6-4 to TRBJ1-2, with 9 positions matching TRBD1. J was trimmed by 8 bases and V by 6 bases; bases with no gene match: 7. Germline CDR1 is MRHNA and CDR2 is SNTAGT. The CDR3 consists of 13 residues.

The CDR3 DNA follows: TGTGCCAGCAGCGTAACTGGACAGGGTGGGGGCTATGGCTACACCTTC. This encodes CASSVTGQGGGYGYTF. This chain joins TRBV9 and TRBJ1-2, with 8 bases matching TRBD1. The CDR3 runs to 16 residues. The germline CDR1 and CDR2 sequences are SGDLS and YYNGEE. Trimming took 1 base from V and 4 from J; bases not matched to a gene: 9.

On this clone: At one of its ends the junction is not consistent with the germline gene, which may arise from a read error. The chain combines TRBV7-9 with TRBJ2-4; a weak D match, TRBD2 (6 bases). Germline CDR1 and CDR2: SEHNR and FQNEAQ (reference sequence). This CDR3 contains 14 residues. CDR3 DNA: TGTGCCAGCAGCTTAGCAATACCGGGACTCAGCCAGACCTTC. Translated: CASSLAIPGLSQTF. The whole variable domain, remainder taken from reference TRBV7-9 and TRBJ2-4, is DTGVSQNPRHKITKRGQNVTFRCDPISEHNRLYWYRQTLGQGPEFLTYFQNEAQLEKSRLLSDRFSAERPKGSFSTLEIQRTEQGDSAMYLCASSLAIPGLSQTFGAGTRLSVL.

The V and J genes are TRBV7-8 and TRBJ1-1; TRBD1 aligns across 8 bases. Trimming removed 1 base from V and 0 bases from J; junction bases left unmatched: 4. This CDR3 comprises 16 residues. Germline lookup yields CDR1 SGHVS and CDR2 FQNEAQ. DNA for the CDR3: TGTGCCAGCAGCTTAGACACAGGGGGATTGAACACTGAAGCTTTCTTT. Translation gives CASSLDTGGLNTEAFF.

The chain employs TRBV2 and TRBJ1-2, with a tentative D call TRBD1 (6 bases). The germline CDR1 and CDR2 sequences are SNHLY and FYNNEI. This CDR3 comprises 17 residues. The germline V and J ends were trimmed by 0 bases and 7 bases, with 21 bases remaining between them. The CDR3 coding sequence is TGTGCCAGCAGTGAAGCGCCCCACAGGGTCACACCCGGTGGCTACACCTTC. This sequence encodes CASSEAPHRVTPGGYTF.

The rearrangement uses TRBV7-9 and TRBJ2-4; TRBD2 might be the D (6 bases). The CDR3 loop spans 13 amino acids. The V end lost 1 base, the J end lost 6 bases, and 7 bases lay between the germline ends. Germline V CDR1 and CDR2: SEHNR, FQNEAQ (reference sequence). The CDR3 sequence: CASSLGGTNIQYF. CDR3 in DNA: TGTGCCAGCAGCTTAGGCGGGACAAACATTCAGTACTTC.

This chain uses TRBV7-8 with TRBJ1-1; D is unresolved. The CDR3 sequence is 12 residues long. CDR1 is SGHVS and CDR2 is FQNEAQ in the germline V gene. Trimming pared 3 bases from V and 5 bases from J, leaving 7 bases between. The DNA for the CDR3 is TGTGCCAGCAGCTTTTCTGGGACTGAAGCTTTCTTT. This sequence encodes CASSFSGTEAFF.

V is TRBV6-4 and J is TRBJ1-1; no clear D gene. Trimming pared 4 bases from V and 0 bases from J, leaving 9 bases between. Germline CDR1 and CDR2: MRHNA and SNTAGT. This CDR3 has 14 amino acids. The CDR3 reads CASSVTSLNTEAFF. DNA for the CDR3: TGTGCCAGCAGTGTGACATCTTTGAACACTGAAGCTTTCTTT.

To note about this clone: A junction boundary mismatches the germline segment, possibly from a read error. The chain couples TRBV11-3 to TRBJ1-4, with a tentative D call TRBD1 (5 bases). In germline, CDR1 is SGHNT, CDR2 YENEEA. CDR3 length equals 13 residues. The CDR3 loop reads CASSFGGWGLPVF. In nucleotides, the CDR3 is TGTGCCAGCAGCTTCGGGGGATGGGGACTACCGGTTTTT.

Written as DNA, the CDR3 is TGTGCCACCAGTGAGCGGGCCCTCCCTCCTGGCACAGATACGCAGTATTTT. It yields the protein CATSERALPPGTDTQYF. The chain couples TRBV24-1 to TRBJ2-3; a possible D gene is TRBD2 (5 bases). CDR1 KGHDR and CDR2 SFDVKD come from the germline V gene. This CDR3 comprises 17 residues. Trimming took 4 bases from V and 1 from J, leaving 17 bases between them.

The chain links TRBV3-1 (or the pseudogene TRBV3-2) to TRBJ1-4, with 9 bases aligning to TRBD1. V lost 1 base, J lost 14 bases, and 8 bases stayed unmatched. CDR1 is LGHDT and CDR2 is YNNKEL in the germline V gene (reference sequence). The CDR3 loop spans 14 amino acids. The CDR3 DNA reads as TGTGCCAGCAGCCAAGGGCGTGGACAGGGGTCCCTGTTTTTT. Amino acid sequence: CASSQGRGQGSLFF.

The V and J genes are TRBV10-2 and TRBJ1-1; the D is unclear. From germline, CDR1 is WSHSY and CDR2 SAAADI. With 3 bases removed from V and 1 base from J, the gap between germline ends came to 12 bases. The CDR3 is 15 amino acids. CDR3 coding DNA: TGCGCCAGCAGTGATAGTATGGGCCAGAACACTGAAGCTTTCTTT. As protein: CASSDSMGQNTEAFF.

The J gene is TRBJ2-3, the V gene TRBV24-1, with D perhaps matching TRBD2 (6 bases). In germline, CDR1 is KGHDR, CDR2 SFDVKD. The CDR3 sequence is 16 residues long. The V and J ends lost 4 bases and 0 bases respectively, with 13 bases between them. The CDR3 nucleotides read TGTGCCACCAGTGACTCGGGGGTCGCTAGCACAGATACGCAGTATTTT. Translation: CATSDSGVASTDTQYF.

The chain joins TRBV5-4 to TRBJ1-6, with 7 bases lining up with TRBD1. Germline assignment: CDR1 SGHNT and CDR2 YYREEE (reference sequence). The CDR3 spans 14 residues. J gave up 7 bases and V 4 bases, and 5 bases lay outside the gene matches. CDR3 sequence reads: CASSRGQTNSPLHF. DNA for the CDR3: TGTGCCAGCAGCCGGGGACAGACAAATTCACCCCTCCACTTT.

The V and J genes are TRBV19 and TRBJ2-2; tentatively, D is TRBD1 (6 bases). CDR3 length: 13 residues. V lost 11 bases to trimming and J lost 7 bases, with 17 bases between them. Germline assignment: CDR1 LNHDA and CDR2 SQIVND (reference sequence). The DNA of the CDR3 is TGTGCCGGGGGCTTCCAGGGCAGCGGGGAGCTGTTTTTT. Protein sequence: CAGGFQGSGELFF.